This T cell receptor (beta chain) was obtained from a study of blood T cell repertoires in COVID-19. Overall study context: Both acute and convalescent COVID-19 samples were obtained from the United States, Italy and Spain. The cDNA or gDNA used as material had been derived from T cells, B-cell-depleted T cells, or PBMCs.

Seattle's enrolled individuals joined amid active infection and were then monitored longitudinally. CDR3 size: 14 residues. CDR1 is MNHNS, CDR2 SASEGT, per germline. V was shortened by 3 bases and J by 5 bases, with 11 bases between the two germline ends. Clones were read by immunoSEQ multiplex PCR, and TCRdb kept only the in-frame ones, dropping some. The sample includes around 180,000 clones, around 80% seen only once; the top ten take 10% to 15%. This chain joins TRBV6-1 and TRBJ1-5, with D tentatively TRBD1 (5 bases). Sequenced: peripheral blood. This TCR derives from a woman older than 75 with COVID-19, enrolled during active disease. In nucleotides, the CDR3 is TGTGCCAGCAGTGATTTCTGGGGGGATCAGCCCCAGCATTTT. It encodes CASSDFWGDQPQHF.